This T cell receptor beta chain was sequenced for a study of blood T cell repertoires in COVID-19. About the study: T cells, B-cell-depleted T cells, or PBMCs supplied cDNA or gDNA.

The CDR3 has 14 residues. V lost 4 bases, J lost 6 bases, and 18 bases lay in between. The V gene's germline CDR1 is SQVTM and CDR2 ANQGSEA. Study processing details: Researchers report that nucleated cell counts were estimated from reference gene primer amplification. Repertoires were generated with immunoSEQ multiplex PCR, while TCRdb's copy carries only in-frame clones and drops some. D and trimming come from the DNA, and the V and J calls and clone size come from that table. The sample lists 250,000 to 350,000 clones, around 86% seen once, with about 0.94% in the top ten. The chain has TRBV29-1 and TRBJ1-2; D gene ambiguous. Material for sequencing was peripheral blood. This receptor was identified in a woman aged 40 to 50 who had recovered from COVID-19. This CDR3 is CSVALLGRGDGYTF. In nucleotides, the CDR3 is TGCAGCGTTGCTCTCTTGGGGAGAGGCGATGGCTACACCTTC.